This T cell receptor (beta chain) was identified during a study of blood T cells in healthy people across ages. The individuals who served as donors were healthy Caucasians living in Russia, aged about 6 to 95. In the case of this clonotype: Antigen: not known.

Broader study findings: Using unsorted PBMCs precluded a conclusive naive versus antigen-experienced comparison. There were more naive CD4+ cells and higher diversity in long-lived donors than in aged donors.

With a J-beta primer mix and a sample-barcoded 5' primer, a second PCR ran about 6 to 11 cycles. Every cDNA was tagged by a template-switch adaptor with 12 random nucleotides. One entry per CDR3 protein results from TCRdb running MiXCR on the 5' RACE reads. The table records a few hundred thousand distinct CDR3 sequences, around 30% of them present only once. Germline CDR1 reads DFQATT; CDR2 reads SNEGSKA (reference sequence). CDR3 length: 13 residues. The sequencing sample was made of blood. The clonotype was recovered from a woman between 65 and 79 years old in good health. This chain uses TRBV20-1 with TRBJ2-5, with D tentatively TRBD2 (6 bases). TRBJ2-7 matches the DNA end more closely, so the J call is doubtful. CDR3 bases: TGCAGTGCTAGGGGGCGAGGAGGGTACGAGCAGTACTTC. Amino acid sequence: CSARGRGGYEQYF.